The 28 T cell receptor beta chains below were found in one sample sequenced in a study of T cells in Graves' hyperthyroidism and ophthalmopathy. Amplification of TCR beta CDR3 regions was performed using RNA transcripts as template. Initially, a first-round RT-PCR of the TCR CDR3 employed the HTBI primer set. TCRdb fed the multiplex PCR reads into MiXCR, producing one record per CDR3 protein. The sample gives about 570,000 distinct CDR3 sequences, just over 45% of which show up once; under 20% is in the top ten. The source material was peripheral blood or thyroid tissue (not recorded which). The receptors were gathered from an adult woman with Graves' disease, either hyperthyroidism or ophthalmopathy (not recorded which).

V gene TRBV7-8 combines with J gene TRBJ2-7; possibly TRBD1 for D (5 bases). CDR3 length: 16 residues. The V and J ends lost 5 bases and 1 base respectively, with 18 bases between them. In germline, CDR1 is SGHVS, CDR2 FQNEAQ. The CDR3, as DNA: TGTGCCAGCAGCAGTGCTAGGGGTGACGGTTCCTACGAGCAGTACTTC. Its protein is CASSSARGDGSYEQYF.

The CDR3 nucleotides read TGTGCCAGCGGGAGACTAGGGGAGACCCAGTACTTC. Protein: CASGRLGETQYF. This sequence joins TRBV25-1 and TRBJ2-5; the D gene is possibly TRBD2 (6 bases). V was cut by 8 bases and J by 5 bases, with 12 bases left in between. The CDR3 sequence is 12 residues long. Germline V lookup: CDR1 MGHDK, CDR2 SYGVNS.

CDR3 in DNA: TGTGCCAGCAGTGAATCCTGGGCCGGGGAGCTGTTTTTT. Residues: CASSESWAGELFF. The chain employs TRBV25-1 and TRBJ2-2; D is unclear. The CDR3 totals 13 residues. V was cut by 1 base and J by 6 bases, with 6 bases left in between. CDR1 and CDR2 (germline): MGHDK, SYGVNS.

This clonotype was recorded at least ten times. The rearrangement joins TRBV9 to TRBJ1-2, with D maybe TRBD1 (5 bases). The V end lost 2 bases, the J end lost 5 bases, and 13 bases lay between the germline ends. This CDR3 has 14 residues. The V gene's germline CDR1 is SGDLS and CDR2 YYNGEE. CDR3: CASSVGTEWYGYTF. Here the CDR3 DNA reads TGTGCCAGCAGCGTTGGGACCGAGTGGTATGGCTACACCTTC. The whole variable domain, remainder taken from reference TRBV9 and TRBJ1-2, is DSGVTQTPKHLITATGQRVTLRCSPRSGDLSVYWYQQSLDQGLQFLIQYYNGEERAKGNILERFSAQQFPDLHSELNLSSLELGDSALYFCASSVGTEWYGYTFGSGTRLTVV.

In regard to this clonotype: A much larger clone sits a single nucleotide away, making a read error possible. CDR3 DNA: TGCGCCAGCAGCTTATTAGGGGGCGGAGCAACTAATGAAAAACTGTTTTTT. Its protein product is CASSLLGGGATNEKLFF. The chain recombines TRBV5-1 with TRBJ1-4; TRBD1 agrees at 7 bases. The length of the CDR3 is 17 residues. Trimming removed 2 bases from V and 0 bases from J; junction bases left unmatched: 7. The germline CDR1 and CDR2 sequences are SGHRS and YFSETQ.

This clonotype was seen a few times. The V call is TRBV20-1, the J call TRBJ1-2; no clear D. The CDR3 extends over 12 amino acids. With 1 base removed from V and 4 bases from J, the gap between germline ends came to 7 bases. Per the germline V gene, CDR1 is DFQATT and CDR2 is SNEGSKA (reference sequence). The CDR3 protein is CSARGQTYGYTF. The CDR3 bases are TGCAGTGCTAGAGGACAAACCTATGGCTACACCTTC.

The genes are TRBV24-1 and TRBJ1-5; perhaps TRBD1 as D (5 bases). V lost 3 bases to trimming and J lost 4 bases, with 6 bases between them. The CDR3 is made up of 13 amino acids. CDR1 is KGHDR, CDR2 SFDVKD, per germline. The CDR3, as DNA: TGTGCCACCAGTGATCCAGGGAATCAGCCCCAGCATTTT. It yields the protein CATSDPGNQPQHF.

The chain uses TRBV5-5 and TRBJ2-7, with 10 bases matching TRBD1. The CDR3 spans 14 residues. The ends lost 4 bases at V and 6 bases at J; junction bases unmatched: 7. Germline CDR1 and CDR2: SGHKS and YYEKEE (reference sequence). The CDR3 bases are TGTGCCAGCAGCGACGGGACAGGGGAGAGCGAGCAGTACTTC. It codes for CASSDGTGESEQYF.

The table lists this clonotype with many counts. The chain couples TRBV5-1 to TRBJ1-1; 7 bases align to TRBD1. The V and J ends lost 3 bases and 0 bases, in that order; junction bases with no gene match: 5. Germline V gene sequence: CDR1 SGHRS, CDR2 YFSETQ. There are 15 residues in the CDR3. CDR3 loop: CASSYEGQLNTEAFF. CDR3 nucleotide sequence: TGCGCCAGCAGCTACGAGGGACAGTTGAACACTGAAGCTTTCTTT. The full variable domain, completed using reference TRBV5-1 and TRBJ1-1, is KAGVTQTPRYLIKTRGQQVTLSCSPISGHRSVSWYQQTPGQGLQFLFEYFSETQRNKGNFPGRFSGRQFSNSRSEMNVSTLELGDSALYLCASSYEGQLNTEAFFGQGTRLTVV.

There are many counts of this clonotype. The J gene is TRBJ1-1, the V gene TRBV5-1; 9 nucleotides match TRBD1. CDR3 length equals 14 residues. Germline CDR1 SGHRS, CDR2 YFSETQ. After removal of 0 bases from V and 3 bases from J, the junction contained 0 bases not matched to a gene. The CDR3 loop reads CASSLGDRDTEAFF. The CDR3 nucleotides are TGCGCCAGCAGCTTGGGGGACAGGGACACTGAAGCTTTCTTT.

This CDR3 is CASSFGRVSETQYF. The CDR3 region has the DNA TGTGCCAGCAGCTTTGGCAGGGTCAGCGAGACCCAGTACTTC. The rearrangement links TRBV7-9 to TRBJ2-5; D is perhaps TRBD1 (5 bases). Germline assignment: CDR1 SEHNR and CDR2 FQNEAQ (reference sequence). Trimming stripped 3 bases from V and 5 bases from J, with 13 bases between. The CDR3 is made up of 14 amino acids.

Details on this clonotype: In this CDR3 the conserved last residue, phenylalanine or tryptophan, is missing, so a read error is likely. The rearrangement joins TRBV13 to TRBJ1-2, with 12 positions matching TRBD1. With 5 bases clipped from V and 8 bases from J, the junction kept 6 bases outside the gene matches. The CDR3 covers 14 residues. Germline V gives CDR1 PRHDT, CDR2 FYEKMQ (reference sequence). The CDR3 region has the DNA TGTGCCAGCAGCAACTGGGACAGGGGGCTGGGCTACACCCTC. This gives the protein CASSNWDRGLGYTL.

The chain recombines TRBV5-1 with TRBJ1-1; TRBD1 might be the D (5 bases). Germline assignment: CDR1 SGHRS and CDR2 YFSETQ. The CDR3 runs 16 residues. V gave up 4 bases and J gave up 5 bases, with 21 bases separating them. CDR3 nucleotide sequence: TGCGCCAGCAGCACGGGACTAGCGGGCGCTGGGACTGAAGCTTTCTTT. This translates into CASSTGLAGAGTEAFF.

V is TRBV2 and J is TRBJ1-3, with D unresolved. V lost 6 bases and J lost 4, with 16 bases in between. Germline V lookup: CDR1 SNHLY, CDR2 FYNNEI. This CDR3 is 15 amino acids long. This CDR3 reads CASSVFGFGGNTIYF. DNA of the CDR3: TGTGCCAGCAGCGTGTTCGGGTTTGGAGGAAACACCATATATTTT. Using reference TRBV2 and TRBJ1-3 for the parts outside the CDR3, the full variable domain is EPEVTQTPSHQVTQMGQEVILRCVPISNHLYFYWYRQILGQKVEFLVSFYNNEISEKSEIFDDQFSVERPDGSNFTLKIRSTKLEDSAMYFCASSVFGFGGNTIYFGEGSWLTVV.

This clonotype has ten or more counts. The CDR3 nucleotides are TGTGCCAGCAGTGCGGGACCCGGGACAGGGTTCAGCTACACCTTC. It yields the protein CASSAGPGTGFSYTF. The J gene is TRBJ1-2, the V gene TRBV25-1, with 9 bases fitting TRBD1. Trimming at V came to 4 bases and at J to 9 bases, leaving 12 bases not matched to a gene. The germline V gene encodes CDR1 MGHDK and CDR2 SYGVNS. This CDR3 is built from 15 residues.

The rearrangement uses TRBV6-1 and TRBJ1-1, with a weak D call TRBD1 (6 bases). There are 12 residues in the CDR3. Trimming stripped 6 bases from V and 12 bases from J, with 17 bases between. Germline CDR1 reads MNHNS; CDR2 reads SASEGT. The CDR3 sequence: CASRGTQGRSFF. The CDR3 DNA follows: TGTGCCAGCAGAGGCACACAGGGAAGGTCTTTCTTT.

This clonotype has a count of ten or more. The chain links TRBV6-5 to TRBJ2-7; TRBD1 matches 7 bases. J was trimmed by 3 bases and V by 7 bases; bases with no gene match: 9. CDR1 is MNHEY and CDR2 is SVGAGI in the germline V gene. CDR3 length: 14 residues. This CDR3 is CASKNWDRDYEQYF. In DNA form, the CDR3 reads TGTGCCAGCAAAAACTGGGACAGAGACTACGAGCAGTACTTC.

This clonotype was detected a few times. The chain is built from TRBV10-3 and TRBJ1-4, with D unresolved. Germline V gene data show CDR1 as ENHRY and CDR2 as SYGVKD. The CDR3 spans 11 residues. V was pared by 2 bases and J by 8 bases, with 3 bases between. This CDR3 is CAISEEEKLFF. The CDR3 coding sequence is TGTGCCATCAGTGAGGAGGAAAAACTGTTTTTT.

The sample holds many counts of this clonotype. The CDR3 region has the DNA TGTGCCAGTAGTATTATCGTTCGACAGGGACGGTGGAACACTGAAGCTTTCTTT. It translates to CASSIIVRQGRWNTEAFF. The chain has TRBV19 and TRBJ1-1; TRBD1 agrees at 7 bases. The ends lost 3 bases at V and 1 base at J; junction bases unmatched: 14. The CDR3 sequence is 18 residues long. CDR1 is LNHDA, CDR2 SQIVND, per germline (reference sequence). Full variable domain (remainder filled in from reference TRBV19 and TRBJ1-1): DGGITQSPKYLFRKEGQNVTLSCEQNLNHDAMYWYRQDPGQGLRLIYYSQIVNDFQKGDIAEGYSVSREKKESFPLTVTSAQKNPTAFYLCASSIIVRQGRWNTEAFFGQGTRLTVV.

In this sample, this clonotype turned up once. The chain combines TRBV19 with TRBJ1-5, with D possibly TRBD1 on 5 matching bases. Per the germline V gene, CDR1 is LNHDA and CDR2 is SQIVND (reference sequence). The CDR3 consists of 14 residues. With 9 bases removed from V and 3 bases from J, the gap between germline ends came to 15 bases. In DNA form, the CDR3 reads TGTGCCAGCAGGGACCTTGGGCCCAATCAGCCCCAGCATTTT. The encoded protein is CASRDLGPNQPQHF.

This clonotype was seen ten or more times. The chain recombines TRBV6-2 or TRBV6-3 with TRBJ2-7; D is perhaps TRBD2 (6 bases). Per the germline V gene, CDR1 is MNHEY and CDR2 is SVGEGT. V lost 2 bases to trimming and J lost 0 bases, with 14 bases between them. The CDR3 loop spans 16 amino acids. CDR3 bases: TGTGCCAGCAGTTACCCCGATTTGGAGGGCTCCTACGAGCAGTACTTC. Translating gives CASSYPDLEGSYEQYF.

At least ten counts were recorded for this clonotype. The genes are TRBV27 and TRBJ2-5; TRBD2 matches at 7 bases. V lost 4 bases and J lost 4; bases outside the gene matches: 6. There are 14 residues in the CDR3. Germline V gene sequence: CDR1 MNHEY, CDR2 SMNVEV (reference sequence). The CDR3 bases are TGTGCCAGCAGTTGGGCGGCTAGCGGAGAGACCCAGTACTTC. It translates to CASSWAASGETQYF.

The V and J genes are TRBV29-1 and TRBJ2-3, with 10 bases matching TRBD2. The CDR3 runs 14 residues. The germline V gene has CDR1 SQVTM and CDR2 ANQGSEA. Trimming cost V 7 bases and J 0 bases; bases outside gene matches: 4. The CDR3: CSALAGASTDTQYF. For the CDR3, the DNA is TGCAGCGCCCTAGCGGGAGCAAGCACAGATACGCAGTATTTT.

The chain links TRBV19 to TRBJ2-3; D is possibly TRBD1 (5 bases). CDR1 is LNHDA and CDR2 is SQIVND in the germline V gene (reference sequence). The CDR3 covers 15 residues. V shed 4 bases and J shed 9 bases, with 20 bases lying between them. For the CDR3, the DNA is TGTGCCAGTAGTACCGAAGGACACACTGGACGGACGCAGTATTTT. Its translation is CASSTEGHTGRTQYF.

The J gene is TRBJ1-6, the V gene TRBV7-9; the match to TRBD1 covers 7 bases. The ends lost 5 bases at V and 7 bases at J; junction bases unmatched: 5. This CDR3 has 14 amino acids. Germline-derived CDR1 and CDR2 are SEHNR and FQNEAQ (reference sequence). This CDR3 is CASSRGQRNSPLHF. CDR3 coding DNA: TGTGCCAGCAGCCGGGGACAGAGAAATTCACCCCTCCACTTT.

The gene calls are TRBV6-5 and TRBJ2-5; D may be TRBD1 (7 bases). Germline CDR1 reads MNHEY; CDR2 reads SVGAGI. The germline V and J ends were trimmed by 0 bases and 7 bases, with 12 bases remaining between them. The CDR3 covers 14 residues. The CDR3 sequence is CASSYSNRGGTQYF. Written as DNA, the CDR3 is TGTGCCAGCAGTTACTCAAACAGGGGAGGGACCCAGTACTTC.

This clonotype was counted at least ten times. This chain links TRBV20-1 with TRBJ2-7; TRBD1 aligns across 11 bases. V lost 0 bases to trimming and J lost 7 bases; unmatched junction nucleotides: 8. Germline V gene data show CDR1 as DFQATT and CDR2 as SNEGSKA (reference sequence). The CDR3 extends over 15 amino acids. CDR3 nucleotide sequence: TGCAGTGCTAGAGATGCCGGGACAGGGGGTGGGGAGCAGTACTTC. This encodes CSARDAGTGGGEQYF.

Worth noting for this clonotype: No conserved phenylalanine or tryptophan is present at the end of the CDR3, so a read error is the likely explanation. It is unclear where the CDR3 begins or ends on the DNA, so no DNA is shown, and the CDR3 is as TCRdb lists it. The CDR3 loop is CASKQDTNT. The rearrangement links TRBV2 to TRBJ2-6; the table assigns TRBD1, which was not confirmed against the DNA. The CDR3 spans 9 amino acids, including both terminal residues. Germline V gene sequence: CDR1 SNHLY, CDR2 FYNNEI.